Listed here is a single T cell receptor (beta chain). Clones were read by immunoSEQ multiplex PCR, and TCRdb kept only the in-frame ones, dropping some. The repertoire includes tens of thousands of clones, 75% to 90% of them detected once, and less than 6.5% sits in the top ten. This sample is part of a study of OX40 agonist ivuxolimab in advanced cancers. Study overall: Patients in dose escalation had liver, melanoma, kidney or head and neck cancers.

Blood samples were obtained at baseline, cycle 4 day 1, and cycle 7 day 1. Per germline, CDR1 SNHLY and CDR2 FYNNEI. The ends were cut back, 10 bases at V and 1 base at J, with 12 bases in the middle. This CDR3 contains 13 residues. The V call is TRBV2, the J call TRBJ2-3, with D possibly being TRBD2 (5 bases). The sequences come from CD4+ or CD8+ T cells sorted from blood, collected in a trial of the OX40 agonist ivuxolimab. The origin of this receptor is an adult with an advanced solid tumor such as melanoma, head and neck, liver or kidney cancer. The CDR3 DNA follows: TGTGCCAAAGGACTTCGCGGCACAGATACGCAGTATTTT. Residues: CAKGLRGTDTQYF.